This entry lists 15 T cell receptor beta chains sequenced from one sample in a study of beta chain features in type 1 diabetes. These receptors are not linked to any known antigen. Study-wide results and limits: All four CD4+ subsets of Type 1 diabetes patients contained TCRB CDR3s that were moderately but significantly shorter.

Every bit of the isolated RNA underwent reverse transcription, so sequencing read expressed TCRB transcripts. Produced via immunoSEQ multiplex PCR; TCRdb's table is partial and in-frame only. The data show about 370,000 clones, about 10% seen once. The sample was central memory CD4+ T cells from blood. The receptors come from a man aged 25-45 years with type 1 diabetes.

This clone was observed a few times. This chain links TRBV7-9 with TRBJ2-1, with TRBD2 matching 14 bases. V gave up 6 bases and J gave up 9 bases; unmatched junction bases: 13. The CDR3 extends over 17 amino acids. CDR1 is SEHNR and CDR2 is FQNEAQ in the germline V gene (reference sequence). The DNA of the CDR3 is TGTGCCAGCAGTGGACTAGCGGGAGGCCGGGGGATCGGTGAGCAGTTCTTC. It codes for CASSGLAGGRGIGEQFF.

This clone has just a few counts. The rearrangement joins TRBV21-1 to TRBJ1-4. TRBV21-1 is given as a pseudogene. The CDR3 loop spans 18 amino acids. CDR3 in DNA: TGTGCCAGCAGCCCCCCGCCCCCGCAGGGGAGGACTAATGAAAAACTGTTTTTT. Its translation is CASSPPPPQGRTNEKLFF.

Details on this clone: This clone may be a read error of a much larger clone one base away. The same CDR3 also results from other DNA sequences found in this sample. This chain joins TRBV5-6 and TRBJ2-7; 11 bases align to TRBD1. The CDR3 loop spans 14 amino acids. Unmatched junction bases numbered 1, after V lost 2 bases and J lost 3 bases. Per the germline V gene, CDR1 is SGHDT and CDR2 is YYEEEE. The CDR3 protein is CASSLGTGGYEQYF. CDR3 DNA sequence: TGTGCCAGCAGCTTAGGGACAGGGGGCTACGAGCAGTACTTC.

This clone appeared many times. Other DNA sequences in this sample translate to the same CDR3. This sequence joins TRBV11-2 and TRBJ2-2, with D tentatively TRBD1 or TRBD2 (5 bases each). Germline V gives CDR1 SGHAT, CDR2 FQNNGV. The CDR3 extends over 14 amino acids. V lost 2 bases and J 8 bases, leaving 12 bases between the germline ends. The CDR3 bases are TGTGCCAGCAGCTTAACCTCAGGGACGGGGGAGCTGTTTTTT. Its protein is CASSLTSGTGELFF.

The rearrangement joins TRBV18 to TRBJ2-1; perhaps TRBD2 as D (6 bases). Germline V gene sequence: CDR1 KGHSH, CDR2 LQKENI. The CDR3 has 14 amino acids. With 3 bases removed from V and 4 bases from J, the gap between germline ends came to 10 bases. The CDR3 reads CASSPTRNYNEQFF. CDR3 nucleotides: TGTGCCAGCTCACCGACTAGAAATTACAATGAGCAGTTCTTC.

In this sample, this clone turned up a few times. This chain uses TRBV30 with TRBJ2-2, with D possibly TRBD1 on 6 matching bases. The V end was cut by 4 bases, the J end by 0 bases, with 15 bases between. The germline gives CDR1 GTSNPN, CDR2 SVGIG (reference sequence). CDR3 length: 16 amino acids. CDR3 nucleotides: TGTGCCTGGACCCCCAAAAGGACAGCGAACACCGGGGAGCTGTTTTTT. This sequence encodes CAWTPKRTANTGELFF.

This clone turned up a few times. The V gene is TRBV6-5, the J gene TRBJ1-1; 8 positions match TRBD1. V was clipped by 2 bases and J by 5 bases; unmatched bases: 4. This CDR3 has 14 amino acids. Per germline, CDR1 MNHEY and CDR2 SVGAGI. CDR3 in DNA: TGTGCCAGCAGTTACACCCAGGGGGCAACTGAAGCTTTCTTT. It is translated as CASSYTQGATEAFF.

The CDR3 DNA sequence: TGTGCCAGCAGCATGCCGGGACAGGGAGCCGGGGAGCTGTTTTTT. Its protein is CASSMPGQGAGELFF. The rearrangement links TRBV7-2 to TRBJ2-2; 9 bases fit TRBD1. CDR3 length: 15 residues. V lost 5 bases and J lost 6; bases outside the gene matches: 7. Per germline, CDR1 SGHTA and CDR2 FQGNSA.

The chain uses TRBV18 and TRBJ1-1; D might be TRBD1 (6 bases). Germline V gene data show CDR1 as KGHSH and CDR2 as LQKENI. The CDR3 spans 14 residues. V lost 0 bases, J lost 5 bases, and 10 bases lay in between. In DNA form, the CDR3 reads TGTGCCAGCTCACCACCGACAGGATGGACTGAAGCTTTCTTT. It translates to CASSPPTGWTEAFF. The full variable domain, its missing parts supplied by reference TRBV18 and TRBJ1-1, is NAGVMQNPRHLVRRRGQEARLRCSPMKGHSHVYWYRQLPEEGLKFMVYLQKENIIDESGMPKERFSAEFPKEGPSILRIQQVVRGDSAAYFCASSPPTGWTEAFFGQGTRLTVV.

V is TRBV6-6 and J is TRBJ2-4; tentative D call: TRBD1 (6 bases). Per the germline V gene, CDR1 is MNHNY and CDR2 is SVGAGI (reference sequence). V lost 5 bases and J 8 bases, leaving 19 bases between the germline ends. The CDR3 contains 15 residues. This CDR3 reads CASSDPGDSIDIQYF. The CDR3 coding sequence is TGTGCCAGCAGTGACCCAGGGGATTCGATTGACATTCAGTACTTC.

The chain has TRBV28 and TRBJ1-4; D uncertain. The CDR3 is 14 residues long. Germline CDR1 and CDR2: MDHEN and SYDVKM. V gave up 6 bases and J gave up 11 bases, with 19 bases separating them. CDR3 loop: CASSQTVGGGKLFF. The CDR3 DNA reads as TGTGCCAGCAGCCAAACAGTCGGTGGTGGGAAACTGTTTTTT.

This clone appeared a few times. The J gene is TRBJ1-1, the V gene TRBV10-3, with unresolved D. The CDR3 totals 13 residues. Per the germline V gene, CDR1 is ENHRY and CDR2 is SYGVKD. The ends were cut back, 5 bases at V and 1 base at J, with 8 bases in the middle. The CDR3 region has the DNA TGTGCCATCAGTTTCTCAGAGAACACTGAAGCTTTCTTT. Amino acids: CAISFSENTEAFF.

This clone was recorded many times. V is TRBV28 and J is TRBJ2-7; a possible D gene is TRBD2 (6 bases). The CDR3 has 12 residues. CDR1 MDHEN and CDR2 SYDVKM come from the germline V gene. V shed 8 bases and J shed 5 bases, with 13 bases lying between them. CDR3 in amino acids: CASGGSGHEQYF. Written as DNA, the CDR3 is TGTGCCAGCGGGGGGAGTGGGCACGAGCAGTACTTC.

This clone has a handful of counts. This could be a read error, since a much larger clone is one nucleotide away. This sequence joins TRBV7-3 and TRBJ2-5; TRBD2 matches at 8 bases. The trim removed 2 bases at V and 5 bases at J, leaving 1 base unmatched. The CDR3 runs 13 residues. The V gene's germline CDR1 is SGHTA and CDR2 FQGTGA. CDR3 protein: CASSLQREETQYF. For the CDR3, the DNA is TGTGCCAGCAGCTTACAGCGGGAGGAGACCCAGTACTTC.

The chain recombines TRBV19 with TRBJ2-7; D may be TRBD1 or TRBD2 (5 bases each). From germline, CDR1 is LNHDA and CDR2 SQIVND (reference sequence). The CDR3 runs 15 residues. With 3 bases removed from V and 3 bases from J, the gap between germline ends came to 15 bases. CDR3 coding DNA: TGTGCCAGTAGTATGGCAGGGAGCTTCATCTACGAGCAGTACTTC. This translates into CASSMAGSFIYEQYF. Full variable domain (outside the CDR3, taken from reference TRBV19 and TRBJ2-7): DGGITQSPKYLFRKEGQNVTLSCEQNLNHDAMYWYRQDPGQGLRLIYYSQIVNDFQKGDIAEGYSVSREKKESFPLTVTSAQKNPTAFYLCASSMAGSFIYEQYFGPGTRLTVT.